This T cell receptor (beta chain) appears in the sequencing data of a study of post-analysis software for immune sequencing data. Study context: The study covered relapsing-remitting, secondary progressive and progressive-relapsing courses of multiple sclerosis. Study outcomes and limitations: Patients had higher frequencies than controls of four to six TRBV segments, including TRBV5-6, TRBV5-1 and TRBV20-1.

The V gene end was trimmed by 4 bases and the J gene end by 3 bases; junction bases not matched to a gene: 5. The germline gives CDR1 SGHRS, CDR2 YFSETQ. The CDR3 length is 14 residues. Comment on this clonotype: Its antigen is unknown.

The library was made from cDNA and included unique molecular identifiers. T cells numbering about 1 to 10 million gave rise to around 460,000 cDNA molecules. TCRdb reanalysed the PCR reads using MiXCR and keeps one entry per CDR3 protein. Of about half a million distinct CDR3 sequences listed, around 40% were seen once; the top ten hold over 10%. The source of this sequence is a girl aged 10-17 years with multiple sclerosis. Sequenced input: blood. The gene calls are TRBV5-1 and TRBJ2-7; 9 positions agree with TRBD1. CDR3 sequence reads: CASSTGQGHYEQYF. CDR3 coding DNA: TGCGCCAGCAGCACGGGACAGGGTCACTACGAGCAGTACTTC.